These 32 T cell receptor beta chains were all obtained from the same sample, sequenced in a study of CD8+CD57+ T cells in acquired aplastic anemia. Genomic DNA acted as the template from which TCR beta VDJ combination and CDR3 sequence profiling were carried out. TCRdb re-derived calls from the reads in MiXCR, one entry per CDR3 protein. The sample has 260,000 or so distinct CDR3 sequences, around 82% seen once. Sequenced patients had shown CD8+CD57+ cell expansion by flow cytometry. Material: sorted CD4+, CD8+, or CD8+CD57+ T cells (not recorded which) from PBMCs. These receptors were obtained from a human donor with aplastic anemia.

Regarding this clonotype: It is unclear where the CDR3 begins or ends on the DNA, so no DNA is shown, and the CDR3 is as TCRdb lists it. CDR3 sequence reads: CASSLGGAEQYVGFF. The V and J genes are TRBV7-2 and TRBJ2-1; the DNA was not used to check the table's D call, TRBD1. Germline V gene data show CDR1 as SGHTA and CDR2 as FQGNSA. Including both end residues, the CDR3 is 15 amino acids long.

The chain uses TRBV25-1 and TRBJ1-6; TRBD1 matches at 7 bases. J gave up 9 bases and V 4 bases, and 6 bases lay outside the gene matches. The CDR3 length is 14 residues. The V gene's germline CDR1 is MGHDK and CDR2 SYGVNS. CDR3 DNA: TGTGCCAGCAGTGGACGACAGGGCCCTTCACCCCTCCACTTT. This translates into CASSGRQGPSPLHF.

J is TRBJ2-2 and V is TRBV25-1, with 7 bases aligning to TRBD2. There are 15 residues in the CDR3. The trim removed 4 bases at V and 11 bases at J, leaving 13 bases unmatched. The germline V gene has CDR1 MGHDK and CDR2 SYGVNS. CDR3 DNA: TGTGCCAGCAGTGCGCTGGCGGGAGCGGGTGATGAGCTGTTTTTT. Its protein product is CASSALAGAGDELFF.

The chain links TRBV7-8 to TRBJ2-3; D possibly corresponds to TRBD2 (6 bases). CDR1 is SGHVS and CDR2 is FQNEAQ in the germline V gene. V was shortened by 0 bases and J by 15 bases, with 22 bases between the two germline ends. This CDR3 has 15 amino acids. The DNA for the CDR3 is TGTGCCAGCAGCTTAGCGGGAGGCGCCAAAACGCAGCATTATTTT. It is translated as CASSLAGGAKTQHYF.

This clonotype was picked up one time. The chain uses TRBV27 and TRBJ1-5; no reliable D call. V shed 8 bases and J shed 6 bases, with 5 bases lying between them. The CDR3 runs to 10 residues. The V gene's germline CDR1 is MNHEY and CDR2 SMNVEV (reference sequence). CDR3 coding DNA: TGTGCCAGCGGGATTCAGCCCCAGCATTTT. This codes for CASGIQPQHF.

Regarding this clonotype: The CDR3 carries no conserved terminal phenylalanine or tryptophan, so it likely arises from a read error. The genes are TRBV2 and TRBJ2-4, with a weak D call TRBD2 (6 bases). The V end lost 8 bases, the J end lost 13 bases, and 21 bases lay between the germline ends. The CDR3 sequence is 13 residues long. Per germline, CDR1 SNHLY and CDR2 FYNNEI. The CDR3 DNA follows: TGTGCCAGCGGGGGAGCGGGCACCGATACGCAGTACGTC. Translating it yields CASGGAGTDTQYV.

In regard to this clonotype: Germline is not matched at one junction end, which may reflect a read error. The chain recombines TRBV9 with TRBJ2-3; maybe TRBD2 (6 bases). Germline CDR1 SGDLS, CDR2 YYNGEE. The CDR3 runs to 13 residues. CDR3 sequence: CASASGSGDTHHF. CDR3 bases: TGTGCTAGCGCGTCCGGGAGCGGAGATACACACCATTTT.

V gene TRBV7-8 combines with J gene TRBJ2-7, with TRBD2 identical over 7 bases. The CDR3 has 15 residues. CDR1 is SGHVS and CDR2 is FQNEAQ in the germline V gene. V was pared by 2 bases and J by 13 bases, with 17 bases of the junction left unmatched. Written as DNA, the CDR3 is TGTGCCAGCAGCTTACCGGGAGGTCCACATAACGAGTATTACTTC. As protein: CASSLPGGPHNEYYF.

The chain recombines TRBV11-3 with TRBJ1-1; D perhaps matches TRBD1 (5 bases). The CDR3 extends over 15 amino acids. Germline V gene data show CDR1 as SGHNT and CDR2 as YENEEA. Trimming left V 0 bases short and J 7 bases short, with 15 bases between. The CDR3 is CASSLDLTVGIEAFF. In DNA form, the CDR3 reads TGTGCCAGCAGCTTAGATCTGACAGTAGGGATTGAAGCTTTCTTT.

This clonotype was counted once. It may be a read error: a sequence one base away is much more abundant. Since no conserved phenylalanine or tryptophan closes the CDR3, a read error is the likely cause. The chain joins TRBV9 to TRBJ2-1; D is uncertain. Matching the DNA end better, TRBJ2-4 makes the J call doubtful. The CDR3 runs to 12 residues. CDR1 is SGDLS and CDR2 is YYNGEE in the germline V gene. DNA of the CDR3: TGTGCCAGCGGCTTAGCTGGGAACATTCAGTACTCC. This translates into CASGLAGNIQYS.

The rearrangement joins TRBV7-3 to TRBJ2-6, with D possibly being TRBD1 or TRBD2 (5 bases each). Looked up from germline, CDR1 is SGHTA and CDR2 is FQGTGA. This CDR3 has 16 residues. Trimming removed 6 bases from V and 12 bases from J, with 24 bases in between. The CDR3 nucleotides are TGTGCCAGCAGTTCTGCGGGTAGCTACGGGGCTACCGTCCTGACTTTC. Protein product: CASSSAGSYGATVLTF.

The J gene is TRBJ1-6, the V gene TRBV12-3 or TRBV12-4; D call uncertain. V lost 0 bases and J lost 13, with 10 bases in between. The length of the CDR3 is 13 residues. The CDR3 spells CASSLALAGPLHF. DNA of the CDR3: TGTGCCAGCAGTTTAGCGCTGGCAGGTCCCCTCCACTTT.

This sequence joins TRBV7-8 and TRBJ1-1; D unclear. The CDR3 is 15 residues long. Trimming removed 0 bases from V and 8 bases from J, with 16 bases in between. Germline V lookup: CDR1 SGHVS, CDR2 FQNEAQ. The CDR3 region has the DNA TGTGCCAGCAGCTTAGCAGGAGGTCCGCAAAAGGAAGCTTTCTTT. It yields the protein CASSLAGGPQKEAFF. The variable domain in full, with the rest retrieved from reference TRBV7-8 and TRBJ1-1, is GAGVSQSPRYKVAKRGQDVALRCDPISGHVSLFWYQQALGQGPEFLTYFQNEAQLDKSGLPSDRFFAERPEGSVSTLKIQRTQQEDSAVYLCASSLAGGPQKEAFFGQGTRLTVV.

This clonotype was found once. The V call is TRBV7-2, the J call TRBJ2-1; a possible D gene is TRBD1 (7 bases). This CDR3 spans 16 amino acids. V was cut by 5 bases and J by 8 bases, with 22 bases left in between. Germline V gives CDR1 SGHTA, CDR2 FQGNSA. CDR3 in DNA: TGTGCCAGCAGCCAGGGGGGAGGAACCGGTCAGCATGAGCAGTTCTTC. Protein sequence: CASSQGGGTGQHEQFF.

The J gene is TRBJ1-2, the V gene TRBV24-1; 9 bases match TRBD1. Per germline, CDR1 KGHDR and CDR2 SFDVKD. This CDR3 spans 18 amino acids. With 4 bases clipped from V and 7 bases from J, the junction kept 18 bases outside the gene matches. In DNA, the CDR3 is TGTGCCACCAGTGAGGGCCCCGCGGGACAGGGCCACCTATTTGGCTACACCTTC. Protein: CATSEGPAGQGHLFGYTF.

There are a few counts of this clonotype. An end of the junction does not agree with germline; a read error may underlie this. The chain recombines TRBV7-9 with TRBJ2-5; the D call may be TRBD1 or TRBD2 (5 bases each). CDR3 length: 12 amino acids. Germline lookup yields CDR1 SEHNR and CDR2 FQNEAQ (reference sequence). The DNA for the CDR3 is TGTGCCAGCAGCTTGGAGAGGGACGGGCTCGTCTTT. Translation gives CASSLERDGLVF.

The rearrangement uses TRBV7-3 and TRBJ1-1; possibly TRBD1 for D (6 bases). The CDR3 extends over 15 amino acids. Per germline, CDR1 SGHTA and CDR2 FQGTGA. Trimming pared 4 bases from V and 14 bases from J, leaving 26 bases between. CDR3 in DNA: TGTGCCAGCAGCTCCGCACAGGGTGGATACGCGCAGTACTTCTTT. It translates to CASSSAQGGYAQYFF. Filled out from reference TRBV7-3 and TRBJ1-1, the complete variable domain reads GAGVSQTPSNKVTEKGKYVELRCDPISGHTALYWYRQSLGQGPEFLIYFQGTGAADDSGLPNDRFFAVRPEGSVSTLKIQRTERGDSAVYLCASSSAQGGYAQYFFGQGTRLTVV.

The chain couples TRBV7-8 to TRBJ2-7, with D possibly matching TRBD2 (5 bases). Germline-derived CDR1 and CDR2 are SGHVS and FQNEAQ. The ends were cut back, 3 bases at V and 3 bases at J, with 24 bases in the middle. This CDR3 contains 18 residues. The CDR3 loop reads CASSFHPDGEALYYEQYV. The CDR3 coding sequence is TGTGCCAGCAGCTTTCATCCAGACGGGGAAGCGCTTTACTACGAGCAGTACGTC.

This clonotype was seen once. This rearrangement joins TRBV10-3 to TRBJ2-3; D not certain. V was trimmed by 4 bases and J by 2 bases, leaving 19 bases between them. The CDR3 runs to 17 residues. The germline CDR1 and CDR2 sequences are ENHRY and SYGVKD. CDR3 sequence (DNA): TGTGCCATCAGTGGTGGTCAGCCACCGACTGACACAGATACGCAGTATTTT. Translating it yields CAISGGQPPTDTDTQYF.

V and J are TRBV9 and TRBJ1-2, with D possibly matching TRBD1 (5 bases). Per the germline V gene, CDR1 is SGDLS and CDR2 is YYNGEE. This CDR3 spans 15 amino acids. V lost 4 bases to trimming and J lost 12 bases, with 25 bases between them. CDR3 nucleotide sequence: TGTGCCAGCAGCCCCGGGACTAGCGGAAACAATGGGCACACCTTC. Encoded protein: CASSPGTSGNNGHTF.

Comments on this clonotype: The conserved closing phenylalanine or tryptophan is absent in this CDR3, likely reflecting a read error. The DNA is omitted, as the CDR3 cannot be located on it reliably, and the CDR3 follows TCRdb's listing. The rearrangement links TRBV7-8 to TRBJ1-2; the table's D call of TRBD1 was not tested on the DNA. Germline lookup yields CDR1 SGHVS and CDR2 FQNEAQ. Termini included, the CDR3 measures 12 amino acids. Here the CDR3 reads CASSFAGNPDTQ.

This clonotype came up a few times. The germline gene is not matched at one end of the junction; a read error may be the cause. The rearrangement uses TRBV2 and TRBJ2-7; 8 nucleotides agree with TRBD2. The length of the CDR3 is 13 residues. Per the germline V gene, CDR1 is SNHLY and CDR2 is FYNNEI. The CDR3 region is CASGVGGGDEQYF. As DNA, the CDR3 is TGTGCCAGCGGCGTCGGGGGGGGAGACGAGCAGTACTTT.

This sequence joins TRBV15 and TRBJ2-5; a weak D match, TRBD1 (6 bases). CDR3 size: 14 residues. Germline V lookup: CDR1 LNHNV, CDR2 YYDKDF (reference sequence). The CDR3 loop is CSAIRGSAIETQYF. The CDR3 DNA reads TGTAGTGCCATCAGGGGCAGCGCCATAGAGACCCAGTACTTC. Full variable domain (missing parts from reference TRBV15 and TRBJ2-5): DAMVIQNPRYQVTQFGKPVTLSCSQTLNHNVMYWYQQKSSQAPKLLFHYYDKDFNNEADTPDNFQSRRPNTSFCFLDIRSPGLGDTAMYLCSAIRGSAIETQYFGPGTRLLVL.

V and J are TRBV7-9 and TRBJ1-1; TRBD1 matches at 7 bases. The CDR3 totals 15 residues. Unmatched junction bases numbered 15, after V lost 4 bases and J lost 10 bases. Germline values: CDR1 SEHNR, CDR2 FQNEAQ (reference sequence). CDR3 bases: TGTGCCAGCAGCTCAGCTCTGACAGGGAACTCTGGAGCTTTCTTT. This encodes CASSSALTGNSGAFF. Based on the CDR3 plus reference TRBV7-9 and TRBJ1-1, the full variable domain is DTGVSQNPRHKITKRGQNVTFRCDPISEHNRLYWYRQTLGQGPEFLTYFQNEAQLEKSRLLSDRFSAERPKGSFSTLEIQRTEQGDSAMYLCASSSALTGNSGAFFGQGTRLTVV.

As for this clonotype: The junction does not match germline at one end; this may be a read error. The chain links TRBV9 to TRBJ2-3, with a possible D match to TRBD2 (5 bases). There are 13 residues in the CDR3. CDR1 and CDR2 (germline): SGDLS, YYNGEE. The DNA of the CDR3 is TGTGCCAGCGGAGACGCGGGCACCATTACGCACTTTTTT. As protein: CASGDAGTITHFF.

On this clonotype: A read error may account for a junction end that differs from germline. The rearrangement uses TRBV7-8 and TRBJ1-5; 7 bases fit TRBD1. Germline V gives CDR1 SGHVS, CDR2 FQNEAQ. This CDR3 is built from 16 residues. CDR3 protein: CASSSGGDSRDQHQHF. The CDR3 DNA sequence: TGTGCCAGCAGCTCAGGGGGGGACAGCCGGGATCAGCACCAGCATTTT.

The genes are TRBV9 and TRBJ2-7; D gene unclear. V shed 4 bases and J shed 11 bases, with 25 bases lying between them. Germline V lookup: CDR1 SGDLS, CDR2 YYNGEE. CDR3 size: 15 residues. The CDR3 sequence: CASSLGSDTQYEEYV. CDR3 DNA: TGTGCCAGCAGCTTAGGGTCAGATACGCAGTATGAGGAGTACGTC.

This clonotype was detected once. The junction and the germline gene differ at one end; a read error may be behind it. DNA for the CDR3: TGTGCCACCAGCAGAGATATGAGAATGAGTTCACCCCTCCACTTT. This translates into CATSRDMRMSSPLHF. The chain combines TRBV11-3 with TRBJ1-6; D is unclear. Germline V gene lookup returns CDR1 SGHNT and CDR2 YENEEA. The CDR3 consists of 15 residues. Using reference TRBV11-3 and TRBJ1-6 for the parts outside the CDR3, the full variable domain is EAGVVQSPRYKIIEKKQPVAFWCNPISGHNTLYWYLQNLGQGPELLIRYENEEAVDDSQLPKDRFSAERLKGVDSTLKIQPAELGDSAVYLCATSRDMRMSSPLHFGNGTRLTVT.

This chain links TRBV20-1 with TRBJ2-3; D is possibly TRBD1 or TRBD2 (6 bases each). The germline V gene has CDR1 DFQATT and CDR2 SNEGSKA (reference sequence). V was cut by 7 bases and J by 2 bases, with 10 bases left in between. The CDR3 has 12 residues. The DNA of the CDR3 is TGCAGTGTTCGGGGGCTCACAGATACGCAGTATTTT. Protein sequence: CSVRGLTDTQYF.

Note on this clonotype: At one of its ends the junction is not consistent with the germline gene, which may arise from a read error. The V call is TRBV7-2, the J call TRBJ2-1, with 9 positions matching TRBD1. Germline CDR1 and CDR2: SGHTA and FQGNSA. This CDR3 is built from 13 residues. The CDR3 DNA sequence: TGTGCCAGCAGCGCCGGGACAGGGTATGGGCAGTCCTTC. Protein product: CASSAGTGYGQSF.

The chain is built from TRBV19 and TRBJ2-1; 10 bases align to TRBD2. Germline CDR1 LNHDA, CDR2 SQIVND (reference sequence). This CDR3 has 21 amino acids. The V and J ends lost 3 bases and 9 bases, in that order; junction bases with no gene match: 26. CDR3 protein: CASSMRWFRASGGPSLGEQFF. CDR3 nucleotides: TGTGCCAGTAGTATGAGATGGTTCCGGGCTAGCGGGGGACCATCCCTAGGTGAGCAGTTCTTC.

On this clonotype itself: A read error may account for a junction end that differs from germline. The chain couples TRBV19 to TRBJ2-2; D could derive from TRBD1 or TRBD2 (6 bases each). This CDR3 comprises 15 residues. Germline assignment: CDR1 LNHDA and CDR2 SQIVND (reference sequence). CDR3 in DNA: TGTGCCAGTAGTATTGAAAGGGGGGCCTCCAGGGAGCAGTTTTTC. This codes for CASSIERGASREQFF. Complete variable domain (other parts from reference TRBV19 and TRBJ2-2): DGGITQSPKYLFRKEGQNVTLSCEQNLNHDAMYWYRQDPGQGLRLIYYSQIVNDFQKGDIAEGYSVSREKKESFPLTVTSAQKNPTAFYLCASSIERGASREQFFGEGSRLTVL.